This T cell receptor (beta chain) was retrieved from a study of blood T cell repertoires in COVID-19. Study overall: Acute and convalescent COVID-19 samples came from the United States, Italy and Spain.

Per the original data handling: It was from reference gene primer amplification that nucleated cell counts were estimated. Measured with immunoSEQ multiplex PCR; TCRdb has only the in-frame clones, and not every one. V, J and clone size are those of that table, while D and trimming were read from the DNA. The sample shows roughly 98,000 clones, approximately 80% of them seen only once. The material sequenced was peripheral blood. The sequence derives from an older man with active or convalescent COVID-19.

DNA for the CDR3: TGTGCCAGCAGCCGACAGCTAGGAACCTACGAGCAGTACTTC. Translation gives CASSRQLGTYEQYF. The rearrangement joins TRBV6-5 to TRBJ2-7; possible D gene TRBD1, 5 bases. The V end was cut by 6 bases, the J end by 2 bases, with 14 bases between. The V gene's germline CDR1 is MNHEY and CDR2 SVGAGI. The CDR3 sequence is 14 residues long.